The clone carrying this T cell receptor (beta chain) was observed at least ten times. The target antigen is unknown. The data belong to a study of post-analysis software for immune sequencing data. CDR3 length: 16 amino acids. Trimming left V 1 base short and J 2 bases short, with 12 bases between. Germline CDR1 and CDR2: KGHDR and SFDVKD. Unique-molecular-identifier-tagged TCR beta cDNA libraries were used. With roughly 1 to 11 million T cells as the source, a few hundred thousand cDNA molecules resulted. Each CDR3 protein is one row after TCRdb ran MiXCR on the PCR reads. The data hold about 560,000 distinct CDR3 sequences, with 40% to 50% observed a single time. Study-wide results and caveats: By F measure, strong co-clustering occurred among samples prepared in the same batch. TRBV segments more frequent in patients than in controls numbered five and included TRBV5-6, TRBV5-1 and TRBV20-1. Compared with controls, patients showed significantly lower normalized Chao1 diversity.

Sequenced input: blood. The receptor's source is a girl aged 10-17 years with multiple sclerosis. The chain uses TRBV24-1 and TRBJ2-3, with D unresolved. The CDR3 region is CATSDLTFGSTDTQYF. CDR3 in DNA: TGTGCCACCAGTGATTTAACGTTCGGCTCCACAGATACGCAGTATTTT.